This is a list of T cell receptor beta chains from one sample in a study of T cell responses to AZD1222 COVID-19 vaccine. Method: immunoSEQ multiplex PCR; TCRdb's copy keeps in-frame clones and lacks some. The profile covers 120,000 or so clones, with 85% to 90% appearing a single time and 25% to 30% taken by the ten largest. The input for sequencing was peripheral blood, taken on day 0 of AZD1222 vaccination. Every receptor here comes from an adult in good health. CDR3s include the opening cysteine and the closing phenylalanine or tryptophan. A D gene is named only where the DNA matches it firmly. Not every row has a clone size; where given, it reads once, few, many or a size class.

v_call	cdr3_length	j_call	d_call	clone_size	cdr3_nt	cdr3_aa
TRBV18	13	TRBJ1-1	-	many	TGTGCCAGCTCACCGGCGACTAACACTGAAGCTTTCTTT	CASSPATNTEAFF
TRBV2	14	TRBJ2-3	-	-	TGTGCCAGCAGGGTGGTAAGGAGCACAGATACGCAGTATTTT	CASRVVRSTDTQYF
TRBV7-9	12	TRBJ2-2	-	-	TGTGCCAGCGGTGGGGCCCTAGGGGAGCTGTTTTTT	CASGGALGELFF
TRBV2	15	TRBJ2-3	-	-	TGTGCCAGCAGTGATGGGGGGATAGGGGGTATACCAAAACATTTT	CASSDGGIGGIPKHF
TRBV6-5	16	TRBJ1-2	TRBD1	once	TGTGCCAGCAGTTACTGGGGACAGAGCCAAGAGAGGGGCTACACCTTC	CASSYWGQSQERGYTF
TRBV9	13	TRBJ1-1	-	-	TGTGCCAGCAGTGAGAATCTTAACACTGAAGCTTTCTTT	CASSENLNTEAFF
TRBV18	13	TRBJ2-7	-	-	TGTGCCAGCTCACGGGACGGGACCTACGAGCAGTACTTC	CASSRDGTYEQYF
TRBV7-2	14	TRBJ2-2	-	-	TGTGCCAGCAGCTTCCCGGGAGACACCGGGGAGCTGTTTTTT	CASSFPGDTGELFF
TRBV30	13	TRBJ1-2	TRBD1	-	TGTGCCTGGAGTTGGGGACAGGGAAATGGCTACACCTTC	CAWSWGQGNGYTF
TRBV5-1	14	TRBJ1-2	-	-	TGCGCCAGCAGCCACAGGGTAGCGTCGGACGGCTACACCTTC	CASSHRVASDGYTF